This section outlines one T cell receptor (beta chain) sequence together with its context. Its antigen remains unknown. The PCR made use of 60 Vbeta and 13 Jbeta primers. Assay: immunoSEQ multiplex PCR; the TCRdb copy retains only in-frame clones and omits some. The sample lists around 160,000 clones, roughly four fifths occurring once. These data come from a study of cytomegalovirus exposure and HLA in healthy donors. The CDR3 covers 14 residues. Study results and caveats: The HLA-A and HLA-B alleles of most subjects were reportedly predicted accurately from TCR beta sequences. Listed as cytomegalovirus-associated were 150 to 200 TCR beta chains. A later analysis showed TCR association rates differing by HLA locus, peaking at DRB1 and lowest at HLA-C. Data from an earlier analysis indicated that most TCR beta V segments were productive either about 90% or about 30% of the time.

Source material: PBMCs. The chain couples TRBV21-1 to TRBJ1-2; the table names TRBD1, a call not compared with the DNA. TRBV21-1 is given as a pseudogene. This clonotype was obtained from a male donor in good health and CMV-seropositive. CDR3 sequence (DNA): TGTGCCAGCAGCAAAGTTCCCAGGGGTTATGGCTACACCTTC. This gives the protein CASSKVPRGYGYTF.